Presented here are 5 T cell receptor beta chains from one specimen sequenced in a study of vaccination effects on CD4 cells after COVID-19 (dated 2022 in TCRdb). To identify antigen-specific CD4+ T cell clonotypes by their expansion, the ViraFEST assay first stimulated PBMC with viral peptide pools and then applied TCR sequencing. After around eleven days of culture, CD4+ T cells were isolated with the EasySep CD4+ T cell isolation kit. PCR-confirmed SARS-CoV-2 infection had occurred in convalescent patients between March and December 2020, before the Alpha, Beta and Delta variants emerged in the United States. The library was built by means of the immunoSEQ multiplex PCR assay. TCRdb took this table from immuneACCESS and kept in-frame rearrangements with V and J called. Such tables lack part of the clones; where checked against another copy, unresolved V genes explain under half of the gap, and the rest is unexplained. The sample has some 38,000 clones on record, over 60% of them singletons. The ten largest account for about a sixth of the sample.

No antigens are known for them. The source material was CD4+ T cells from PBMCs cultured with HCoV-NL63 spike peptides, sampled before COVID-19 vaccination. The cell subset or site label of this sample denotes: HCoV-NL63 spike overlapping peptide pool stimulation. The receptors come from a human donor who had a prior SARS-CoV-2 infection.

The V and J genes are TRBV2 and TRBJ2-1; D is unclear. The CDR3 covers 12 residues. Germline CDR1 reads SNHLY; CDR2 reads FYNNEI. Deletions cut 4 bases from V and 8 bases from J, with 9 bases between. The CDR3, as DNA: TGTGCCAGCAGTGTGGTTAGGGATGAGCAGTTCTTC. Translated: CASSVVRDEQFF.

V is TRBV7-3 and J is TRBJ2-7; 15 bases fit TRBD2. V lost 5 bases, J lost 6 bases, and 8 bases stayed unmatched. The CDR3 has 16 residues. Germline V CDR1 and CDR2: SGHTA, FQGTGA. The CDR3 nucleotides read TGTGCCAGCAGCCGACAAGGACTAGCGGGAGGGGGCGAGCAGTACTTC. Amino acid sequence: CASSRQGLAGGGEQYF.

The V gene is TRBV28, the J gene TRBJ2-1; no definite D call. Looked up from germline, CDR1 is MDHEN and CDR2 is SYDVKM. The CDR3 runs 15 residues. Trimming left V 6 bases short and J 0 bases short, with 12 bases between. This CDR3 reads CASSPGRSSYNEQFF. The CDR3 DNA follows: TGTGCCAGCAGCCCGGGCCGAAGCTCCTACAATGAGCAGTTCTTC.

The rearrangement uses TRBV15 and TRBJ2-5; TRBD2 matches at 11 bases. The V gene end was trimmed by 1 base and the J gene end by 5 bases; junction bases not matched to a gene: 6. The germline V gene has CDR1 LNHNV and CDR2 YYDKDF (reference sequence). The CDR3 is 16 residues long. The CDR3 loop is CATSRGLAGRVETQYF. CDR3 in DNA: TGTGCCACCAGCAGAGGACTAGCGGGGAGGGTGGAGACCCAGTACTTC.

The chain links TRBV12-5 to TRBJ2-5; TRBD2 aligns across 9 bases. The V gene's germline CDR1 is LGHNT and CDR2 FRNRAP. V shed 2 bases, J shed 4 bases, and the junction held 8 bases outside the gene matches. The CDR3 is 16 residues long. In DNA form, the CDR3 reads TGTGCTAGTGGTTTGCCTGTAGCGGGGGTTATAGAGACCCAGTACTTC. Amino acid sequence: CASGLPVAGVIETQYF.